A single sample gave rise to the 6 T cell receptor beta chains below, sequenced in a study of blood T cells in healthy people across ages. Through a sample-barcoded 5' primer and a J-beta primer mix, a second PCR was run for roughly 6 to 12 cycles. TCRdb reprocessed the 5' RACE reads with MiXCR, giving one entry per CDR3 protein. Of hundreds of thousands of distinct CDR3 sequences in the sample, about 61% were seen once. Sequences were obtained from blood. These receptors originate from a man in his forties in good health.

About this clonotype itself: One junction end does not reproduce the germline sequence, and a read error may be involved. The chain has TRBV27 and TRBJ2-4, with D tentatively TRBD2 (5 bases). The CDR3 covers 14 residues. The germline CDR1 and CDR2 sequences are MNHEY and SMNVEV (reference sequence). CDR3 sequence: CASSFSKNGNIQHF. The CDR3 DNA follows: TGTGCCAGCAGTTTTTCCAAAAACGGGAACATTCAGCACTTC.

The CDR3 spells CASSGGGGRGAEAFF. The DNA for the CDR3 is TGTGCCAGCAGCGGCGGCGGGGGGCGAGGGGCTGAAGCTTTCTTT. The rearrangement links TRBV5-4 to TRBJ1-1; D perhaps matches TRBD1 (6 bases). The CDR3 sequence is 15 residues long. Trimming pared 4 bases from V and 6 bases from J, leaving 19 bases between. Germline CDR1 reads SGHNT; CDR2 reads YYREEE (reference sequence).

The chain links TRBV15 to TRBJ1-1; tentative D call: TRBD1 (5 bases). Trimming cost V 5 bases and J 10 bases, with 17 bases left between them. The CDR3 has 13 amino acids. The germline V gene has CDR1 LNHNV and CDR2 YYDKDF (reference sequence). The CDR3 region is CATSGTATEGAFF. The DNA of the CDR3 is TGTGCCACCAGCGGGACGGCCACGGAGGGAGCTTTCTTT.

In the case of this clonotype: One junction end disagrees with the germline gene, perhaps due to a read error. This chain connects TRBV11-3 to TRBJ1-2; D uncertain. CDR1 is SGHNT, CDR2 YENEEA, per germline. CDR3 length equals 11 residues. The CDR3 here is CASGFGNGYTF. CDR3 DNA sequence: TGTGCCAGCGGCTTTGGAAATGGCTACACCTTC. Full variable domain (missing parts from reference TRBV11-3 and TRBJ1-2): EAGVVQSPRYKIIEKKQPVAFWCNPISGHNTLYWYLQNLGQGPELLIRYENEEAVDDSQLPKDRFSAERLKGVDSTLKIQPAELGDSAVYLCASGFGNGYTFGSGTRLTVV.

This sequence joins TRBV28 and TRBJ1-2; a possible D gene is TRBD1 (6 bases). Trimming removed 5 bases at V and 4 bases at J, with 14 bases between. CDR1 is MDHEN and CDR2 is SYDVKM in the germline V gene. CDR3 length equals 14 residues. The CDR3 region is CASSPRTEPYGYTF. In DNA, the CDR3 is TGTGCCAGCAGTCCGCGGACAGAACCCTATGGCTACACCTTC.

V and J are TRBV7-2 and TRBJ2-5; no clear D gene. The CDR3 covers 12 residues. V gave up 0 bases and J gave up 5 bases, with 4 bases separating them. Germline assignment: CDR1 SGHTA and CDR2 FQGNSA. CDR3 amino acids: CASSLATETQYF. The CDR3 DNA sequence: TGTGCCAGCAGCTTAGCGACGGAGACCCAGTACTTC. Drawing the rest from reference TRBV7-2 and TRBJ2-5, the complete variable domain is GAGVSQSPSNKVTEKGKDVELRCDPISGHTALYWYRQSLGQGLEFLIYFQGNSAPDKSGLPSDRFSAERTGGSVSTLTIQRTQQEDSAVYLCASSLATETQYFGPGTRLLVL.